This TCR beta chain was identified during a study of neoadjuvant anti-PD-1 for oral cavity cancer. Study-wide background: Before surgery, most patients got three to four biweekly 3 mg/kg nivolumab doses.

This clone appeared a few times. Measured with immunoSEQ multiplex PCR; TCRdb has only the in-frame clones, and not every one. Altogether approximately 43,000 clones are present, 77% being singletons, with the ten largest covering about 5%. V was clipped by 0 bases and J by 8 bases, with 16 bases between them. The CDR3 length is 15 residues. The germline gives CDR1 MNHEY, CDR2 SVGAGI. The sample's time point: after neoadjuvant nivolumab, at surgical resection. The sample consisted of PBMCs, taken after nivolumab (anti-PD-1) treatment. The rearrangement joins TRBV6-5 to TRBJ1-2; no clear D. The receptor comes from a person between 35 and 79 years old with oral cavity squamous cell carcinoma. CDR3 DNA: TGTGCCAGCAGTTACTCGAAACAGCTGTTTAAGGGCTACACCTTC. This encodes CASSYSKQLFKGYTF.